These T cell receptor beta chains were read from a single sample in a study of T cell responses to AZD1222 COVID-19 vaccine. This table comes from immunoSEQ multiplex PCR, and its TCRdb copy is limited to in-frame clones, with some not included. The sample shows over 100,000 clones, 90% to 95% of them seen only once. The sample in question was peripheral blood, obtained on day 0 of AZD1222 vaccination. These receptors were taken from an adult in good health. CDR3s include the opening cysteine and the closing phenylalanine or tryptophan. D genes are given only for firm matches. Expanded clones are given a class, and other clones once, few, many or no size at all.

size: -; J: TRBJ1-5; V: TRBV6-5; D: TRBD1; CDR3: CASMGQGARQPQHF; DNA: TGTGCCAGCATGGGACAGGGGGCTCGTCAGCCCCAGCATTTT
size: -; J: TRBJ2-7; V: TRBV7-2; D: -; CDR3: CASSLALSGTYEQYF; DNA: TGTGCCAGCAGCTTAGCTTTGTCAGGGACCTACGAGCAGTACTTC
size: -; J: TRBJ2-2; V: TRBV9; D: -; CDR3: CASSQAGELFF; DNA: TGTGCCAGCAGCCAGGCGGGGGAGCTGTTTTTT
size: -; J: TRBJ2-5; V: TRBV19; D: -; CDR3: CASMRLGETQYF; DNA: TGTGCCAGTATGCGTTTAGGGGAGACCCAGTACTTC
size: -; J: TRBJ2-5; V: TRBV19; D: -; CDR3: CASSIKSFGGETQYF; DNA: TGTGCCAGTAGTATCAAGTCCTTCGGCGGGGAGACCCAGTACTTC
size: few; J: TRBJ1-2; V: TRBV28; D: -; CDR3: CASSYLRDHRYGYTF; DNA: TGTGCCAGCAGTTACCTGAGGGATCATCGCTATGGCTACACCTTC
size: few; J: TRBJ2-7; V: TRBV7-3; D: -; CDR3: CASSLQGNYEQYF; DNA: TGTGCCAGCAGCTTACAGGGGAACTACGAGCAGTACTTC
size: -; J: TRBJ1-5; V: TRBV20-1; D: -; CDR3: CSASGGAQPQHF; DNA: TGCAGTGCTAGTGGAGGCGCTCAGCCCCAGCATTTT
size: -; J: TRBJ1-5; V: TRBV3-1/TRBV3-2; D: -; CDR3: CASSPLPLISNQPQHF; DNA: TGTGCCAGCAGCCCCCTCCCTCTTATTAGCAATCAGCCCCAGCATTTT
size: -; J: TRBJ2-4; V: TRBV3-1/TRBV3-2; D: -; CDR3: CASSQDGGLGKNIQYF; DNA: TGTGCCAGCAGCCAAGATGGGGGTTTGGGCAAAAACATTCAGTACTTC
size: -; J: TRBJ1-5; V: TRBV4-1; D: -; CDR3: CASSPLGTVSNQPQHF; DNA: TGCGCCAGCAGCCCCCTTGGGACGGTTAGCAATCAGCCCCAGCATTTT
size: -; J: TRBJ2-3; V: TRBV7-2; D: -; CDR3: CASSLRGDVDTQYF; DNA: TGTGCCAGCAGCTTGAGAGGGGACGTCGATACGCAGTATTTT
size: -; J: TRBJ2-7; V: TRBV7-8; D: -; CDR3: CASSLGGGKSYEQYF; DNA: TGTGCCAGCAGCTTAGGCGGCGGGAAGAGCTACGAGCAGTACTTC
size: -; J: TRBJ1-1; V: TRBV5-4; D: -; CDR3: CASSLGTNRASAEAFF; DNA: TGTGCCAGCAGCTTGGGAACCAACAGGGCCAGCGCTGAAGCTTTCTTT
size: -; J: TRBJ1-6; V: TRBV4-1; D: -; CDR3: CASSPTLGSSYNSPLHF; DNA: TGCGCCAGCAGCCCAACATTAGGGAGCTCCTATAATTCACCCCTCCACTTT
size: -; J: TRBJ1-4; V: TRBV9; D: TRBD1; CDR3: CASSAGTVDEKLFF; DNA: TGTGCCAGCAGCGCCGGGACAGTAGATGAAAAACTGTTTTTT
size: -; J: TRBJ2-7; V: TRBV9; D: TRBD2; CDR3: CASSDQTSGGRYEQYF; DNA: TGTGCCAGCAGCGACCAGACTAGCGGGGGCCGGTACGAGCAGTACTTC
size: -; J: TRBJ2-1; V: TRBV9; D: -; CDR3: CASSVAIRASDNEQFF; DNA: TGTGCCAGCAGCGTAGCAATTCGGGCGAGCGACAATGAGCAGTTCTTC
size: -; J: TRBJ2-1; V: TRBV9; D: TRBD2; CDR3: CASSVVREGRNEQFF; DNA: TGTGCCAGCAGCGTAGTTCGGGAGGGCCGGAATGAGCAGTTCTTC
size: -; J: TRBJ2-7; V: TRBV7-2; D: TRBD2; CDR3: CASSSRTSGPYEQYF; DNA: TGTGCCAGCAGCTCGCGGACTAGCGGACCCTACGAGCAGTACTTC
size: -; J: TRBJ1-5; V: TRBV23-1; D: -; CDR3: CASSLTDSLNQPQHF; DNA: TGCGCCAGCAGTCTTACGGACAGCCTAAATCAGCCCCAGCATTTT
size: -; J: TRBJ1-1; V: TRBV7-8; D: -; CDR3: CASSLALTAGAEAFF; DNA: TGTGCCAGCAGCTTAGCCTTGACCGCGGGAGCTGAAGCTTTCTTT
size: -; J: TRBJ1-1; V: TRBV7-2; D: TRBD1; CDR3: CASSLVGGTGRGTEAFF; DNA: TGTGCCAGCAGCTTAGTTGGGGGGACAGGGAGGGGCACTGAAGCTTTCTTT
size: once; J: TRBJ2-1; V: TRBV6-4; D: TRBD1; CDR3: CASSDRGATGEQFF; DNA: TGTGCCAGCAGCGACAGGGGCGCGACCGGAGAGCAGTTCTTC